These 27 T cell receptor beta chains were all obtained from the same sample, sequenced in a study of molecular identifiers for immune sequencing clone quantification. TCRdb redid the calling of the PCR reads with MiXCR, one entry per CDR3 protein. The sample contains some 65,000 distinct CDR3 sequences, approximately 17% of which appear only once. The sample was naive CD8+ T cells from blood, with Jurkat cell RNA spiked in. As for subset: FACS-sorted CD8+CD4-CCR7+CD45RA+ naive T cells. Source of these receptors: a human donor in good health. Some libraries in this study had Jurkat cell RNA spiked in.

This chain uses TRBV11-2 with TRBJ2-7, with 7 bases aligning to TRBD2. The CDR3 extends over 14 amino acids. The V and J ends lost 8 bases and 5 bases, in that order; junction bases with no gene match: 12. Germline loops: CDR1 SGHAT, CDR2 FQNNGV. The DNA for the CDR3 is TGTGCCAGCGGACTAACGGGGGGTGTAAACGAGCAGTACTTC. This encodes CASGLTGGVNEQYF. Filled out from reference TRBV11-2 and TRBJ2-7, the complete variable domain reads EAGVAQSPRYKIIEKRQSVAFWCNPISGHATLYWYQQILGQGPKLLIQFQNNGVVDDSQLPKDRFSAERLKGVDSTLKIQPAKLEDSAVYLCASGLTGGVNEQYFGPGTRLTVT.

This clonotype has a count of ten or more. The chain combines TRBV6-2 or TRBV6-3 with TRBJ2-3, with 10 bases matching TRBD2. CDR3 length: 17 amino acids. Germline V gives CDR1 MNHEY, CDR2 SVGEGT. Unmatched junction bases numbered 13, after V lost 6 bases and J lost 4 bases. CDR3 DNA: TGTGCCAGCAGACCCGACGAGCGGGAGGGCAATCCAGATACGCAGTATTTT. This encodes CASRPDEREGNPDTQYF.

This clonotype showed up many times. V and J are TRBV24-1 and TRBJ2-5; 7 bases fit TRBD1. The CDR3 is made up of 14 amino acids. J lost 5 bases, V lost 4 bases, and 6 bases had no gene match. Germline assignment: CDR1 KGHDR and CDR2 SFDVKD. The CDR3 loop reads CATSETGAAETQYF. The CDR3 coding sequence is TGTGCCACCAGTGAAACAGGGGCGGCGGAGACCCAGTACTTC.

The V gene is TRBV6-2 or TRBV6-3, the J gene TRBJ2-7; weak D call: TRBD1 (6 bases). The CDR3 is 16 residues long. Germline V gene lookup returns CDR1 MNHEY and CDR2 SVGEGT. The ends were cut back, 2 bases at V and 6 bases at J, with 20 bases in the middle. The CDR3 bases are TGTGCCAGCAGTTACGATGGCAGGGGAGCCGGTCGCGAGCAGTACTTC. It is translated as CASSYDGRGAGREQYF.

Notes on this clonotype: A read error may explain this, as a much larger clone is one base away. The CDR3 sequence: CSARCLANYNEQFF. The CDR3 region has the DNA TGCAGTGCTAGGTGCCTAGCCAACTACAATGAGCAGTTCTTC. V and J are TRBV20-1 and TRBJ2-1, with a possible D match to TRBD2 (5 bases). From germline, CDR1 is DFQATT and CDR2 SNEGSKA (reference sequence). The CDR3 totals 14 residues. Trimming took 3 bases from V and 3 from J, leaving 12 bases between them.

The chain combines TRBV7-9 with TRBJ2-1, with D unresolved. Between the trimmed V and J ends, which lost 5 bases and 9 bases, there was a span of 17 bases. CDR1 and CDR2 (germline): SEHNR, FQNEAQ (reference sequence). This CDR3 contains 14 residues. In DNA, the CDR3 is TGTGCCAGCAGCCCCTCCCGGGCTCCCCTTGAGCAGTTCTTC. Its protein product is CASSPSRAPLEQFF.

This clonotype was counted at least ten times. The gene calls are TRBV7-9 and TRBJ2-7; tentative D call: TRBD1 (6 bases). Trimming removed 0 bases from V and 6 bases from J, with 21 bases in between. Germline assignment: CDR1 SEHNR and CDR2 FQNEAQ (reference sequence). The CDR3 totals 17 residues. As DNA, the CDR3 is TGTGCCAGCAGCTTAGCTAATACAGGGCTTTTCATGGGCGAGCAGTACTTC. Amino acid sequence: CASSLANTGLFMGEQYF.

The rearrangement joins TRBV10-2 to TRBJ2-2; D is unresolved. Trimming removed 2 bases from V and 7 bases from J, with 11 bases in between. The CDR3 totals 14 residues. Germline values: CDR1 WSHSY, CDR2 SAAADI. The CDR3 DNA reads TGCGCCAGCAGTGAGAGGGCTCAAGTCGGGGAGCTGTTTTTT. It codes for CASSERAQVGELFF.

The rearrangement links TRBV5-3 to TRBJ1-1; D unresolved. TRBV5-3 is filed as an ORF, its function uncertain. The germline V and J ends were trimmed by 10 bases and 0 bases, with 7 bases remaining between them. The CDR3 covers 11 residues. As DNA, the CDR3 is TGTGCCTACACAGTGAACACTGAAGCTTTCTTT. It translates to CAYTVNTEAFF.

This clonotype was observed many times. The chain couples TRBV10-3 to TRBJ2-1, with no clear D. The length of the CDR3 is 12 residues. V shed 6 bases and J shed 5 bases, with 8 bases lying between them. Looked up from germline, CDR1 is ENHRY and CDR2 is SYGVKD. CDR3 DNA: TGTGCCATCAGGGTACTGAACAATGAGCAGTTCTTC. Amino acid sequence: CAIRVLNNEQFF.

This clonotype has at least ten counts. V usage is TRBV6-5 and J usage is TRBJ1-2, with D maybe TRBD1 (6 bases). CDR3 size: 14 residues. The germline gives CDR1 MNHEY, CDR2 SVGAGI. V shed 7 bases and J shed 4 bases, with 16 bases lying between them. This CDR3 is CASKERGGTYGYTF. CDR3 in DNA: TGTGCCAGCAAAGAAAGGGGGGGAACCTATGGCTACACCTTC.

This clonotype was picked up many times. The chain employs TRBV29-1 and TRBJ2-5; 11 nucleotides align to TRBD2. The CDR3 has 14 amino acids. With V trimmed by 7 bases and J by 4 bases, 8 bases remained unmatched. Per the germline V gene, CDR1 is SQVTM and CDR2 is ANQGSEA. CDR3 bases: TGCAGCGCTAGCGGGAGGACCTTCGGAGAGACCCAGTACTTC. Its protein product is CSASGRTFGETQYF.

In its sample, this clonotype was seen many times. J is TRBJ2-2 and V is TRBV6-2 or TRBV6-3, with 8 bases identical to TRBD1. J gave up 1 base and V 7 bases, and 8 bases lay outside the gene matches. The germline V gene has CDR1 MNHEY and CDR2 SVGEGT. The CDR3 spans 16 residues. The CDR3 nucleotides are TGTGCCAGCAACGCCTACAGGGGGGAGAACACCGGGGAGCTGTTTTTT. As protein: CASNAYRGENTGELFF.

This clonotype was seen a few times. This chain uses TRBV7-9 with TRBJ2-7, with D perhaps TRBD2 (6 bases). The germline CDR1 and CDR2 sequences are SEHNR and FQNEAQ (reference sequence). V dropped 6 bases and J dropped 7 bases, with 16 bases sitting between them. This CDR3 region has 13 residues. CDR3 region: CASSLRERREQYF. The CDR3 bases are TGTGCCAGCAGTCTACGGGAGAGGAGAGAGCAGTACTTC.

This clonotype has ten or more counts. The chain uses TRBV27 and TRBJ2-7; D gene unclear. V gave up 5 bases and J gave up 2 bases, with 7 bases separating them. Per germline, CDR1 MNHEY and CDR2 SMNVEV (reference sequence). CDR3 size: 12 residues. The CDR3 sequence: CASSPSPYEQYF. The CDR3 DNA reads TGTGCCAGCAGTCCGTCCCCCTACGAGCAGTACTTC.

In the case of this clonotype: A much larger clone is a single base away; this may be a read error. This sequence joins TRBV13 and TRBJ2-4, with 13 bases identical to TRBD2. CDR1 and CDR2 (germline): PRHDT, FYEKMQ (reference sequence). This CDR3 is built from 18 residues. The CDR3 loop is CASGLGLAGALAKNIQYF. The CDR3 DNA reads TGTGCCAGCGGCTTAGGACTAGCGGGGGCACTAGCCAAAAACATTCAGTACTTC.

As concerns this clonotype: The final CDR3 position lacks the conserved phenylalanine or tryptophan, pointing to a likely read error. The rearrangement uses TRBV10-3 and TRBJ1-1, with a weak D call TRBD1 (5 bases). The CDR3 consists of 14 residues. In germline, CDR1 is ENHRY, CDR2 SYGVKD. Trimming took off 4 bases at V and 6 bases at J, with 15 bases between the two ends. This CDR3 reads CAISGYVRAAEAFL. The CDR3 DNA reads TGTGCCATCAGTGGGTACGTCAGGGCCGCTGAAGCTTTCCTT.

This clonotype appeared a single time. The conserved final phenylalanine or tryptophan is absent from the CDR3, which likely points to a read error. This CDR3 is CSVTSRSYEQYS. The DNA of the CDR3 is TGCAGCGTTACCTCGAGATCCTACGAGCAGTACTCC. The gene calls are TRBV29-1 and TRBJ2-7; D gene uncertain. V was cut by 5 bases and J by 1 base, with 9 bases left in between. The CDR3 has 12 amino acids. Germline values: CDR1 SQVTM, CDR2 ANQGSEA.

This clonotype was recorded many times. The rearrangement links TRBV9 to TRBJ1-2; 7 nucleotides line up with TRBD1. This CDR3 is built from 15 residues. J lost 4 bases, V lost 4 bases, and 10 bases had no gene match. Germline CDR1 and CDR2: SGDLS and YYNGEE. For the CDR3, the DNA is TGTGCCAGCAGCCCAATACAGGGGATAGGCTATGGCTACACCTTC. Translation gives CASSPIQGIGYGYTF.

This clonotype was recorded many times. The V and J genes are TRBV6-1 and TRBJ1-1; D not resolved. The CDR3 has 14 residues. Germline CDR1 is MNHNS and CDR2 is SASEGT. Trimming left V 6 bases short and J 3 bases short, with 14 bases between. The CDR3 nucleotides read TGTGCCAGCAGCCGGGTCGGTTTCGACACTGAAGCTTTCTTT. Translation gives CASSRVGFDTEAFF.

The table lists this clonotype with many counts. V is TRBV7-8 and J is TRBJ2-5; no reliable D call. Germline CDR1 SGHVS, CDR2 FQNEAQ. The CDR3 spans 16 residues. V was pared by 1 base and J by 0 bases, with 12 bases between. CDR3 residues: CASSLGAEWYQETQYF. The CDR3 region has the DNA TGTGCCAGCAGCTTAGGGGCAGAATGGTACCAAGAGACCCAGTACTTC.

The chain employs TRBV5-4 and TRBJ2-6; TRBD2 agrees at 8 bases. Germline assignment: CDR1 SGHNT and CDR2 YYREEE (reference sequence). Trimming at V came to 4 bases and at J to 0 bases, leaving 9 bases not matched to a gene. CDR3 length equals 18 residues. In DNA form, the CDR3 reads TGTGCCAGCAGCCGAACCGGGACTAGGGACTCTGGGGCCAACGTCCTGACTTTC. Amino acid sequence: CASSRTGTRDSGANVLTF.

This clonotype was detected a few times. The chain links TRBV7-9 to TRBJ2-7; D unclear. The V end lost 7 bases, the J end lost 6 bases, and 16 bases lay between the germline ends. The length of the CDR3 is 13 residues. CDR1 is SEHNR and CDR2 is FQNEAQ in the germline V gene (reference sequence). The CDR3 is CASMEILLGEQYF. CDR3 bases: TGTGCCAGCATGGAGATACTCCTTGGCGAGCAGTACTTC. The entire variable domain, with the rest obtained from reference TRBV7-9 and TRBJ2-7, is as follows: DTGVSQNPRHKITKRGQNVTFRCDPISEHNRLYWYRQTLGQGPEFLTYFQNEAQLEKSRLLSDRFSAERPKGSFSTLEIQRTEQGDSAMYLCASMEILLGEQYFGPGTRLTVT.

This clonotype showed up many times. V and J are TRBV10-2 and TRBJ1-2; D gene uncertain. Trimming cost V 2 bases and J 5 bases, with 18 bases left between them. Per the germline V gene, CDR1 is WSHSY and CDR2 is SAAADI. The CDR3 extends over 16 amino acids. CDR3 nucleotides: TGCGCCAGCAGTGAGCCGGGGTTTGCTGACCCTTATGGCTACACCTTC. Its translation: CASSEPGFADPYGYTF.

This clonotype was recorded many times. DNA of the CDR3: TGTGCTTCAGAAGGGGCAGGGACCTACGAGCAGTACTTC. Its protein is CASEGAGTYEQYF. This chain connects TRBV2 to TRBJ2-7, with D possibly TRBD1 on 5 matching bases. The CDR3 totals 13 residues. CDR1 is SNHLY and CDR2 is FYNNEI in the germline V gene.

This clonotype showed up many times. The V and J genes are TRBV29-1 and TRBJ2-7; 7 bases match TRBD1. V lost 1 base and J lost 0; bases outside the gene matches: 6. The germline V gene has CDR1 SQVTM and CDR2 ANQGSEA. This CDR3 contains 15 residues. Written as DNA, the CDR3 is TGCAGCGTTGAAGTTTTTGGACAGGACTCCTACGAGCAGTACTTC. Translating it yields CSVEVFGQDSYEQYF.

This clonotype was detected ten times or more. The CDR3 is CASKGAGGSENITTTNEKLFF. CDR3 sequence (DNA): TGTGCCAGCAAGGGAGCAGGGGGCAGCGAGAACATCACCACAACTAATGAAAAACTGTTTTTT. This chain links TRBV25-1 with TRBJ1-4; 8 nucleotides line up with TRBD1. V dropped 7 bases and J dropped 0; count of bases not matched to a gene: 22. This CDR3 is 21 amino acids long. Per the germline V gene, CDR1 is MGHDK and CDR2 is SYGVNS.